Listed below are T cell receptor beta chains from one sample, sequenced in a study of shared clonotypes between healthy human individuals. Assay: immunoSEQ multiplex PCR; the TCRdb copy retains only in-frame clones and omits some. The sample carries roughly 1,600,000 clones, approximately 98.5% recorded once. Specimen: naive CD4+ T cells sorted from blood. All receptors come from a man aged 25 to 40 in good health. The CDR3 runs from the conserved cysteine through the conserved F or W. The D gene is left open where the match is weak. Some rows mark clone size as missing; the rest say once, few, many or name a class of expanded clone.

j_gene: TRBJ2-1; d_gene: TRBD2; v_gene: TRBV29-1; abundance: NA; CDR3nt: TGCAGCTCCCGGGCTAGCGGCTCCTACAATGAGCAGTTCTTC; CDR3aa: CSSRASGSYNEQFF
j_gene: TRBJ2-5; d_gene: TRBD2; v_gene: TRBV7-8; abundance: NA; CDR3nt: TGTGCCAGCAGCCCCGGACTAGCGGGAGAGAGGAGCCAAGAGACCCAGTACTTC; CDR3aa: CASSPGLAGERSQETQYF
j_gene: TRBJ1-2; d_gene: NA; v_gene: TRBV29-1; abundance: NA; CDR3nt: TGCAGCGTTGAAACTCCAGGGTCTGGTGGCTACACCTTC; CDR3aa: CSVETPGSGGYTF
j_gene: TRBJ1-2; d_gene: NA; v_gene: TRBV28; abundance: NA; CDR3nt: TGTGCCAGCATCCGAGACGGGTTTAACTATGGCTACACCTTC; CDR3aa: CASIRDGFNYGYTF
j_gene: TRBJ1-1; d_gene: NA; v_gene: TRBV7-9; abundance: NA; CDR3nt: TGTGCCAGCAGCTTACAAGAGGGGACTGAAGCTTTCTTT; CDR3aa: CASSLQEGTEAFF
j_gene: TRBJ1-1; d_gene: NA; v_gene: TRBV27; abundance: NA; CDR3nt: TGTGCCAGCAGCCTACCATCCGATGCTTTCTTT; CDR3aa: CASSLPSDAFF
j_gene: TRBJ2-1; d_gene: TRBD2; v_gene: TRBV28; abundance: NA; CDR3nt: TGTGCCAGCAGACTAGCGGGAGTGTATGAGCAGTTCTTC; CDR3aa: CASRLAGVYEQFF
j_gene: TRBJ2-7; d_gene: NA; v_gene: TRBV18; abundance: NA; CDR3nt: TGTGCCAGCTCCTACGAGGAGTACGAGCAGTACTTC; CDR3aa: CASSYEEYEQYF
j_gene: TRBJ2-1; d_gene: TRBD2; v_gene: TRBV6-1; abundance: NA; CDR3nt: TGTGCCAGCAGTGCTACGGGACTAGCGGGAGGAAATGAGCAGTTCTTC; CDR3aa: CASSATGLAGGNEQFF
j_gene: TRBJ2-4; d_gene: TRBD2; v_gene: TRBV15; abundance: NA; CDR3nt: TGTGCCACCAGCAGGACCCCAACCCCGAACGTGGATAGCGGGAGGGCCGACGCCAAAAACATTCAGTACTTC; CDR3aa: CATSRTPTPNVDSGRADAKNIQYF
j_gene: TRBJ2-7; d_gene: NA; v_gene: TRBV6-5; abundance: NA; CDR3nt: TGTGCCAGCAGCCGCAGGCGGGTGGACGAGCAGTACTTC; CDR3aa: CASSRRRVDEQYF
j_gene: TRBJ2-7; d_gene: NA; v_gene: TRBV29-1; abundance: NA; CDR3nt: TGCAGCGCCGGGCCCGGCTACGAGCAGTACTTC; CDR3aa: CSAGPGYEQYF
j_gene: TRBJ2-1; d_gene: TRBD2; v_gene: TRBV10-3; abundance: NA; CDR3nt: TGTGCCATGCTAGCGGAGGGGACCTTAAATGAGCAGTTCTTC; CDR3aa: CAMLAEGTLNEQFF
j_gene: TRBJ2-1; d_gene: NA; v_gene: TRBV7-6; abundance: once; CDR3nt: TGTGCCAGCAGCCTAAGACTCGGAGGTCGCTACAATGAGCAGTTCTTC; CDR3aa: CASSLRLGGRYNEQFF
j_gene: TRBJ2-1; d_gene: TRBD2; v_gene: TRBV7-8; abundance: NA; CDR3nt: TGTGCCAGCAGCCCCGGGAGGGGACTAACCTACAATGAGCAGTTCTTC; CDR3aa: CASSPGRGLTYNEQFF
j_gene: TRBJ2-4; d_gene: TRBD1; v_gene: TRBV19; abundance: once; CDR3nt: TGTGCCAGTAGCAGACAGGGAGCCAAAAACATTCAGTACTTC; CDR3aa: CASSRQGAKNIQYF
j_gene: TRBJ2-1; d_gene: NA; v_gene: TRBV28; abundance: once; CDR3nt: TGTGCCAGCAGCTTAGGGATATCCTACAATGAGCAGTTCTTC; CDR3aa: CASSLGISYNEQFF
j_gene: TRBJ1-1; d_gene: NA; v_gene: TRBV5-1; abundance: once; CDR3nt: TGCGCCAGCAGCCCGGCGGGGGGAGGAATTCTTTTGGACACTGAAGCTTTCTTT; CDR3aa: CASSPAGGGILLDTEAFF
j_gene: TRBJ2-7; d_gene: NA; v_gene: TRBV13; abundance: NA; CDR3nt: TGTGCCAGCAGCTTCAGGGTCGGGAAATACGAGCAGTACTTC; CDR3aa: CASSFRVGKYEQYF
j_gene: TRBJ1-2; d_gene: TRBD1; v_gene: TRBV7-8; abundance: NA; CDR3nt: TGTGCCAGCAGCTTAGTTGGGGCAGGGGGCCGAGGCTACACCTTC; CDR3aa: CASSLVGAGGRGYTF
j_gene: TRBJ1-4; d_gene: NA; v_gene: TRBV4-1; abundance: NA; CDR3nt: TGCGCCAGCAGCCAAGATCCCCTCGCCAATGAAAAACTGTTTTTT; CDR3aa: CASSQDPLANEKLFF
j_gene: TRBJ2-7; d_gene: NA; v_gene: TRBV7-9; abundance: once; CDR3nt: TGTGCCAGCAGCGATAACGTACAGGTAGCCTACGAGCAGTACTTC; CDR3aa: CASSDNVQVAYEQYF
j_gene: TRBJ2-5; d_gene: NA; v_gene: TRBV5-1; abundance: NA; CDR3nt: TGCGCCAGCAGCAGCCCCCCAGGTCTCTCGGGCGAGACCCAGTACTTC; CDR3aa: CASSSPPGLSGETQYF
j_gene: TRBJ2-7; d_gene: TRBD1; v_gene: TRBV5-4; abundance: NA; CDR3nt: TGTGCCAGCAGCTTAGAAGGGACAGGGATCCGAGGGCAGTACTTC; CDR3aa: CASSLEGTGIRGQYF
j_gene: TRBJ2-1; d_gene: TRBD2; v_gene: TRBV27; abundance: NA; CDR3nt: TGTGCCAGCAGTTTAGTCGGGAGGTGGAATGAGCAGTTCTTC; CDR3aa: CASSLVGRWNEQFF
j_gene: TRBJ2-1; d_gene: NA; v_gene: TRBV27; abundance: NA; CDR3nt: TGTGCCAGCACTGGACACAGGGAGTGGAATGAGCAGTTCTTC; CDR3aa: CASTGHREWNEQFF
j_gene: TRBJ2-2; d_gene: NA; v_gene: TRBV7-2; abundance: NA; CDR3nt: TGTGCCAGCAGCTTAAACAGCGCCAGCCCGCAGCTGTTTTTT; CDR3aa: CASSLNSASPQLFF
j_gene: TRBJ1-1; d_gene: NA; v_gene: TRBV28; abundance: NA; CDR3nt: TGTGCCAGCACCCCACAAATGGGGGTTTCCGCTGAAGCTTTCTTT; CDR3aa: CASTPQMGVSAEAFF
j_gene: TRBJ1-3; d_gene: NA; v_gene: TRBV30; abundance: NA; CDR3nt: TGTGCCTGGAGTTGGAGAGGGATTAACTCTGGAAACACCATATATTTT; CDR3aa: CAWSWRGINSGNTIYF
j_gene: TRBJ1-1; d_gene: NA; v_gene: TRBV12-5; abundance: NA; CDR3nt: TGTGCTAGTGGCGGGGACGGCGGTGCAGCTTTCTTT; CDR3aa: CASGGDGGAAFF
j_gene: TRBJ1-2; d_gene: TRBD1; v_gene: TRBV5-4; abundance: NA; CDR3nt: TGTGCCAGCAGCTTGGAGGGGGCTGGTGGCTACACCTTC; CDR3aa: CASSLEGAGGYTF
j_gene: TRBJ1-1; d_gene: NA; v_gene: TRBV5-1; abundance: NA; CDR3nt: TGCGCCAGCAGCTCCCTGGGCCCAGGGGACGGAACTGAAGCTTTCTTT; CDR3aa: CASSSLGPGDGTEAFF
j_gene: TRBJ2-7; d_gene: NA; v_gene: TRBV29-1; abundance: NA; CDR3nt: TGCAGCGGCTGGGTGAGCTCCTACGAGCAGTACTTC; CDR3aa: CSGWVSSYEQYF
j_gene: TRBJ2-7; d_gene: NA; v_gene: TRBV5-6; abundance: NA; CDR3nt: TGTGCCAGCAGCTTGTATCGACAGGCATACGAGCAGTACTTC; CDR3aa: CASSLYRQAYEQYF
j_gene: TRBJ2-6; d_gene: NA; v_gene: TRBV18; abundance: NA; CDR3nt: TGTGCCAGCTCACGTGACGGCTCTGGGGCCAACGTCCTGACTTTC; CDR3aa: CASSRDGSGANVLTF
j_gene: TRBJ2-7; d_gene: TRBD2; v_gene: TRBV7-8; abundance: NA; CDR3nt: TGTGCCAGCAGCTTAAAGCGGGAACAGTTCCGGGAGCAGTACTTC; CDR3aa: CASSLKREQFREQYF
j_gene: TRBJ1-1; d_gene: NA; v_gene: TRBV5-4; abundance: once; CDR3nt: TGTGCCAGCAGCTTGGCTGCCGGGATAATGAACACTGAAGCTTTCTTT; CDR3aa: CASSLAAGIMNTEAFF
j_gene: TRBJ2-4; d_gene: TRBD1; v_gene: TRBV7-8; abundance: NA; CDR3nt: TGTGCCAGCAGCTTAGCCCTCTCCCCTCGGGACAGGATATCATTC; CDR3aa: CASSLALSPRDRISF
j_gene: TRBJ2-5; d_gene: TRBD1; v_gene: TRBV19; abundance: NA; CDR3nt: TGTGCCAGTAGTGGGGGACAGCAATTCCAAGAGACCCAGTACTTC; CDR3aa: CASSGGQQFQETQYF
j_gene: TRBJ2-7; d_gene: NA; v_gene: TRBV15; abundance: NA; CDR3nt: TGTGCCACCAGCATCCACAGGTCCGAGCAGTACTTC; CDR3aa: CATSIHRSEQYF
j_gene: TRBJ2-7; d_gene: TRBD1; v_gene: TRBV6-5; abundance: NA; CDR3nt: TGTGCCAGCAGTAAGCGGGACAGGGGATCCTACGAGCAGTACTTC; CDR3aa: CASSKRDRGSYEQYF
j_gene: TRBJ2-7; d_gene: NA; v_gene: TRBV19; abundance: NA; CDR3nt: TGTGCCAGTAGTATTTGGGGTGGTGAGCAGTACTTC; CDR3aa: CASSIWGGEQYF
j_gene: TRBJ2-7; d_gene: NA; v_gene: TRBV23-1; abundance: NA; CDR3nt: TGCGCCAGCAGTCTTACAGGGCAGACCCTTAAGGGAGGCTACGAGCAGTACTTC; CDR3aa: CASSLTGQTLKGGYEQYF
j_gene: TRBJ2-5; d_gene: NA; v_gene: TRBV7-9; abundance: NA; CDR3nt: TGTGCCAGCAGCTTAGAAGGAAGATGGGGCAGTGATGGAGAGACCCAGTACTTC; CDR3aa: CASSLEGRWGSDGETQYF
j_gene: TRBJ1-2; d_gene: NA; v_gene: TRBV2; abundance: once; CDR3nt: TGTGCCAGCAGTCCACGGGCCATAGCTAACTATGGCTACACCTTC; CDR3aa: CASSPRAIANYGYTF
j_gene: TRBJ1-4; d_gene: NA; v_gene: TRBV7-9; abundance: NA; CDR3nt: TGTGCCAGCAGCTTTGACAGCCCCAATGAAAAACTGTTTTTT; CDR3aa: CASSFDSPNEKLFF
j_gene: TRBJ2-7; d_gene: NA; v_gene: TRBV28; abundance: NA; CDR3nt: TGTGCCAGCAGTTTGAATGTACGGGAAAACTCCTACGAGCAGTACTTC; CDR3aa: CASSLNVRENSYEQYF
j_gene: TRBJ1-2; d_gene: NA; v_gene: TRBV29-1; abundance: NA; CDR3nt: TGCAGCGTGGACCACAGTACTGCCAATTACAGAGACGGCTACACCTTC; CDR3aa: CSVDHSTANYRDGYTF
j_gene: TRBJ2-7; d_gene: NA; v_gene: TRBV11-2; abundance: NA; CDR3nt: TGTGCCAGCAGCCCCCAGCCCTACGAGCAGTACTTC; CDR3aa: CASSPQPYEQYF
j_gene: TRBJ1-2; d_gene: TRBD1; v_gene: TRBV7-6; abundance: NA; CDR3nt: TGTGCCAGCAGCACTAGGCCCGCCGGACAGGGCCGGGGTGGCTACACCTTC; CDR3aa: CASSTRPAGQGRGGYTF
j_gene: TRBJ2-7; d_gene: NA; v_gene: TRBV28; abundance: NA; CDR3nt: TGTGCCAGCAGTTTCCGTCGCTACGAGCAGTACTTC; CDR3aa: CASSFRRYEQYF
j_gene: TRBJ1-1; d_gene: NA; v_gene: TRBV5-5; abundance: NA; CDR3nt: TGTGCCAGCAGCTTGGTGCTGAACACTGAAGCTTTCTTT; CDR3aa: CASSLVLNTEAFF
j_gene: TRBJ2-7; d_gene: TRBD2; v_gene: TRBV5-1; abundance: NA; CDR3nt: TGCGCCAGCAGCTTGGGGACTAGCTACTCCTACGAGCAGTACTTC; CDR3aa: CASSLGTSYSYEQYF
j_gene: TRBJ2-7; d_gene: NA; v_gene: TRBV7-2; abundance: NA; CDR3nt: TGTGCCAGCAGCCGGATTGGCTTCTACGAGCAGTACTTC; CDR3aa: CASSRIGFYEQYF
j_gene: TRBJ1-1; d_gene: NA; v_gene: TRBV11-2; abundance: NA; CDR3nt: TGTGCCAGCAGCCCTCGCCATTCGCTACTGAACACTGAAGCTTTCTTT; CDR3aa: CASSPRHSLLNTEAFF
j_gene: TRBJ2-5; d_gene: TRBD2; v_gene: TRBV7-6; abundance: NA; CDR3nt: TGTGCCAGCAGCTTAGCGCGGGGGGAGACCCAGTACTTC; CDR3aa: CASSLARGETQYF
j_gene: TRBJ2-1; d_gene: NA; v_gene: TRBV11-2; abundance: NA; CDR3nt: TGTGCCAGCAGAATAGGTGGGACTGGCGAGCAGTTCTTC; CDR3aa: CASRIGGTGEQFF
j_gene: TRBJ1-2; d_gene: NA; v_gene: TRBV2; abundance: NA; CDR3nt: TGTGCCAGCAGGCGATTTGGGACCTATGGCTACACCTTC; CDR3aa: CASRRFGTYGYTF